This T cell receptor beta chain was identified during a study of human T cells and chemical hapten exposure. Notes on the study in general: Relative to controls, expanded TCRs formed significantly more large CDR3 similarity clusters. Sensitizing to DPC left TCRs with a frequency above 1 in 1000 unaltered.

Time point in this sample: patch test 1, 2 weeks after DPC sensitization. Treatment denoted: therapeutic diphenylcyclopropenone sensitization with weekly scalp DPC. About this clonotype itself: Antigen specificity is unknown.

TCRdb fed the RACE reads into MiXCR, producing one record per CDR3 protein. Among fewer than 95,000 distinct CDR3 sequences listed, roughly a tenth were seen once. V gave up 6 bases and J gave up 4 bases, with 15 bases separating them. The V gene's germline CDR1 is MDHEN and CDR2 SYDVKM. The CDR3 is 14 amino acids. The material was whole blood, obtained in connection with sensitization to the hapten diphenylcyclopropenone (DPC). This receptor was taken from a man aged 35 to 55 with alopecia areata. Some clones in this sample may be carry-over from other donors' samples. The rearrangement uses TRBV28 and TRBJ2-5; possibly TRBD2 for D (7 bases). CDR3 sequence: CASSPGGRGETQYF. CDR3 sequence (DNA): TGTGCCAGCAGCCCGGGGGGCCGCGGAGAGACCCAGTACTTC. Combining the CDR3 with reference TRBV28 and TRBJ2-5 gives the whole variable domain DVKVTQSSRYLVKRTGEKVFLECVQDMDHENMFWYRQDPGLGLRLIYFSYDVKMKEKGDIPEGYSVSREKKERFSLILESASTNQTSMYLCASSPGGRGETQYFGPGTRLLVL.